The 30 T cell receptor beta chains given below trace back to one sample, sequenced in a study of technical replicates of blood from a handful of donors. Sequencing was performed with immunoSEQ multiplex PCR; in TCRdb, only in-frame clones are kept and a portion is missing. The sample includes approximately 100,000 clones, just over 95% of them seen just once. The sample consisted of T cells isolated from PBMCs. All receptors derive from a human donor in good health.

V is TRBV7-8 and J is TRBJ2-1; the D gene is possibly TRBD1 (6 bases). Looked up from germline, CDR1 is SGHVS and CDR2 is FQNEAQ. V was shortened by 0 bases and J by 9 bases, with 15 bases between the two germline ends. This CDR3 contains 15 residues. CDR3 bases: TGTGCCAGCAGCTTAGCGCTAATGGCAGGGGCTGAGCAGTTCTTC. Its translation: CASSLALMAGAEQFF. Full variable domain (rest looked up from reference TRBV7-8 and TRBJ2-1): GAGVSQSPRYKVAKRGQDVALRCDPISGHVSLFWYQQALGQGPEFLTYFQNEAQLDKSGLPSDRFFAERPEGSVSTLKIQRTQQEDSAVYLCASSLALMAGAEQFFGPGTRLTVL.

The rearrangement uses TRBV5-4 and TRBJ2-1; 11 bases are a match to TRBD2. The CDR3 length is 18 residues. The V segment lost 4 bases and the J segment 0 bases; nucleotides outside the gene matches: 9. CDR1 is SGHNT, CDR2 YYREEE, per germline (reference sequence). DNA for the CDR3: TGTGCCAGCAGCGAGGGACTAGCGGAAATCAGCTCCTACAATGAGCAGTTCTTC. Residues: CASSEGLAEISSYNEQFF.

J is TRBJ1-5 and V is TRBV5-1; no clear D. The CDR3 covers 17 residues. V was cut by 3 bases and J by 5 bases, with 21 bases left in between. Germline values: CDR1 SGHRS, CDR2 YFSETQ. The chain's CDR3 is CASSYGPVSGSDQPQHF. The CDR3 DNA reads TGCGCCAGCAGCTATGGCCCTGTTTCGGGTTCCGATCAGCCCCAGCATTTT. The full variable domain, its missing parts supplied by reference TRBV5-1 and TRBJ1-5, is KAGVTQTPRYLIKTRGQQVTLSCSPISGHRSVSWYQQTPGQGLQFLFEYFSETQRNKGNFPGRFSGRQFSNSRSEMNVSTLELGDSALYLCASSYGPVSGSDQPQHFGDGTRLSIL.

The chain recombines TRBV27 with TRBJ2-4; 7 nucleotides match TRBD2. The CDR3 spans 14 residues. V dropped 3 bases and J dropped 8; count of bases not matched to a gene: 7. The germline V gene has CDR1 MNHEY and CDR2 SMNVEV (reference sequence). CDR3 residues: CASSFSPGGDIQYF. The CDR3 DNA is TGTGCCAGCAGTTTCAGTCCGGGAGGTGACATTCAGTACTTC.

V and J are TRBV2 and TRBJ2-1, with D maybe TRBD2 (6 bases). The germline V gene has CDR1 SNHLY and CDR2 FYNNEI. The V end lost 10 bases, the J end lost 8 bases, and 12 bases lay between the germline ends. The CDR3 consists of 11 residues. The CDR3 nucleotides are TGTGCCACCAGACTAGTTTATGAGCAGTTCTTC. Protein sequence: CATRLVYEQFF.

This sequence joins TRBV10-3 and TRBJ1-2; D gene unclear. The germline V and J ends were trimmed by 5 bases and 6 bases, with 16 bases remaining between them. This CDR3 is built from 14 residues. The germline V gene has CDR1 ENHRY and CDR2 SYGVKD. The CDR3 here is CAISSRAQEDGYTF. The CDR3 region has the DNA TGTGCCATCAGTTCTAGGGCGCAGGAGGATGGCTACACCTTC.

This chain connects TRBV11-2 to TRBJ1-5; the match to TRBD1 covers 8 bases. CDR3 length equals 14 residues. The V segment lost 5 bases and the J segment 9 bases; nucleotides outside the gene matches: 9. Germline assignment: CDR1 SGHAT and CDR2 FQNNGV. Here the CDR3 reads CASSVGQGFSPQHF. CDR3 nucleotide sequence: TGTGCCAGCAGCGTAGGACAGGGTTTCTCGCCCCAGCATTTT.

This sequence joins TRBV30 and TRBJ1-2; D unresolved. V was clipped by 2 bases and J by 3 bases, with 10 bases between them. Germline-derived CDR1 and CDR2 are GTSNPN and SVGIG (reference sequence). The CDR3 sequence is 13 residues long. The CDR3 DNA is TGTGCCTGGAGTTCTCCGAGGGACTATGGCTACACCTTC. Amino acid sequence: CAWSSPRDYGYTF. Together with reference TRBV30 and TRBJ1-2, the CDR3 gives the full variable domain: SQTIHQWPATLVQPVGSPLSLECTVEGTSNPNLYWYRQAAGRGLQLLFYSVGIGQISSEVPQNLSASRPQDRQFILSSKKLLLSDSGFYLCAWSSPRDYGYTFGSGTRLTVV.

The CDR3, as DNA: TGTGCCAGCAGCGTAGGTCAGCCTAGTAGTGAAGCTTTCTTT. It is translated as CASSVGQPSSEAFF. V is TRBV9 and J is TRBJ1-1; D is ambiguous. The germline V gene encodes CDR1 SGDLS and CDR2 YYNGEE. V was pared by 0 bases and J by 7 bases, with 13 bases between. The CDR3 runs to 14 residues.

The chain combines TRBV18 with TRBJ2-1; 12 bases are shared with TRBD2. J was trimmed by 8 bases and V by 4 bases; bases with no gene match: 6. The V gene's germline CDR1 is KGHSH and CDR2 LQKENI. CDR3 length: 15 residues. CDR3 nucleotides: TGTGCCAGCTCACGGACTAGCGGGGAGGGTGATGAGCAGTTCTTC. The encoded protein is CASSRTSGEGDEQFF.

The chain is built from TRBV4-1 and TRBJ2-3; no clear D. The CDR3 contains 17 residues. Germline CDR1 is MGHRA and CDR2 is YSYEKL. Trimming removed 0 bases from V and 0 bases from J, with 13 bases in between. CDR3 nucleotide sequence: TGCGCCAGCAGCCAAGATCGGAGTGAGCCTAGCACAGATACGCAGTATTTT. This codes for CASSQDRSEPSTDTQYF.

The chain has TRBV19 and TRBJ2-2, with D perhaps matching TRBD1 (6 bases). Trimming took 1 base from V and 2 from J, leaving 11 bases between them. This CDR3 is built from 16 residues. The germline gives CDR1 LNHDA, CDR2 SQIVND (reference sequence). In DNA, the CDR3 is TGTGCCAGTAGTATAGTTCACAGGGCCAACACCGGGGAGCTGTTTTTT. Translating gives CASSIVHRANTGELFF.

The chain uses TRBV4-1 and TRBJ2-7, with D possibly TRBD1 on 6 matching bases. V was shortened by 0 bases and J by 0 bases, with 9 bases between the two germline ends. The V gene's germline CDR1 is MGHRA and CDR2 YSYEKL. The CDR3 loop spans 15 amino acids. CDR3 region: CASSQEGGHSYEQYF. DNA for the CDR3: TGCGCCAGCAGCCAAGAAGGGGGACACTCCTACGAGCAGTACTTC.

V usage is TRBV19 and J usage is TRBJ2-7; 10 bases agree with TRBD1. J lost 3 bases, V lost 9 bases, and 8 bases had no gene match. The CDR3 contains 14 residues. The germline V gene encodes CDR1 LNHDA and CDR2 SQIVND (reference sequence). CDR3 DNA sequence: TGTGCCAGGAGATGGTGGGACAGGGGCTACGAGCAGTACTTC. Translating gives CARRWWDRGYEQYF.

The chain couples TRBV28 to TRBJ2-3; TRBD2 is a possible D gene (6 bases). The CDR3 runs to 18 residues. Deletions cut 6 bases from V and 3 bases from J, with 25 bases between. Germline V gene lookup returns CDR1 MDHEN and CDR2 SYDVKM. For the CDR3, the DNA is TGTGCCAGCAGAAAAACGCGGGACGGGGGAGTTTGGACAGATACGCAGTATTTT. Translating gives CASRKTRDGGVWTDTQYF.

J is TRBJ2-1 and V is TRBV28; possible D gene TRBD2, 5 bases. The CDR3 spans 14 residues. The V gene's germline CDR1 is MDHEN and CDR2 SYDVKM. V was pared by 8 bases and J by 10 bases, with 21 bases between. The CDR3 here is CASEGANRAREQFF. The CDR3 region has the DNA TGTGCCAGCGAGGGAGCGAATAGGGCCAGGGAGCAGTTCTTC.

The rearrangement joins TRBV19 to TRBJ2-5; 8 positions match TRBD1. Per the germline V gene, CDR1 is LNHDA and CDR2 is SQIVND (reference sequence). The CDR3 is 16 amino acids. J was trimmed by 5 bases and V by 0 bases; bases with no gene match: 8. This CDR3 reads CASSIDGQGRGETQYF. The CDR3 DNA reads TGTGCCAGTAGTATAGATGGACAGGGTAGAGGGGAGACCCAGTACTTC. Full variable domain (remainder filled in from reference TRBV19 and TRBJ2-5): DGGITQSPKYLFRKEGQNVTLSCEQNLNHDAMYWYRQDPGQGLRLIYYSQIVNDFQKGDIAEGYSVSREKKESFPLTVTSAQKNPTAFYLCASSIDGQGRGETQYFGPGTRLLVL.

The chain links TRBV29-1 to TRBJ1-2; D not certain. CDR3 size: 12 residues. Trimming cost V 4 bases and J 5 bases, with 11 bases left between them. Germline V gives CDR1 SQVTM, CDR2 ANQGSEA. The CDR3: CSVVKTEYGYTF. DNA for the CDR3: TGCAGCGTTGTGAAAACAGAATATGGCTACACCTTC.

This clone appeared a single time. The CDR3 loop is CASSLERADSMDTEAFF. DNA of the CDR3: TGTGCCAGCAGCTTAGAGCGTGCCGACAGTATGGACACTGAAGCTTTCTTT. The genes are TRBV7-9 and TRBJ1-1; D might be TRBD1 (5 bases). The CDR3 is made up of 17 amino acids. Germline V gene lookup returns CDR1 SEHNR and CDR2 FQNEAQ (reference sequence). The V end was cut by 1 base, the J end by 3 bases, with 18 bases between.

This sequence joins TRBV4-1 and TRBJ2-7; TRBD1 might be the D (5 bases). Germline V CDR1 and CDR2: MGHRA, YSYEKL. V was cut by 2 bases and J by 9 bases, with 17 bases left in between. The CDR3 length is 14 residues. The CDR3 coding sequence is TGCGCCAGCAGCCAACCCCAGGGTGGTTATGTGCAGTACTTC. This gives the protein CASSQPQGGYVQYF.

The chain joins TRBV6-1 to TRBJ1-5, with D perhaps TRBD1 (5 bases). Germline CDR1 and CDR2: MNHNS and SASEGT. The V end lost 0 bases, the J end lost 12 bases, and 15 bases lay between the germline ends. CDR3 length: 14 amino acids. The CDR3 loop reads CASSEAPTRGGQHF. The CDR3 nucleotides read TGTGCCAGCAGTGAAGCACCCACGAGGGGAGGCCAGCATTTT.

J is TRBJ1-1 and V is TRBV6-5; 7 bases agree with TRBD1. Trimming cost V 6 bases and J 1 base; bases outside gene matches: 5. CDR1 is MNHEY and CDR2 is SVGAGI in the germline V gene. The CDR3 runs to 14 residues. CDR3 loop: CASSSTGRNTEAFF. The CDR3 coding sequence is TGTGCCAGCAGCTCGACAGGGCGGAACACTGAAGCTTTCTTT.

The V and J genes are TRBV9 and TRBJ2-5; TRBD1 aligns across 9 bases. Germline V gene sequence: CDR1 SGDLS, CDR2 YYNGEE. The CDR3 totals 15 residues. The junction had 5 bases not matched to a gene; V was cut back by 2 bases and J by 3 bases. The CDR3 DNA is TGTGCCAGCAGCGTTTCCGGACAGGGGAAAGAGACCCAGTACTTC. As protein: CASSVSGQGKETQYF.

The J gene is TRBJ1-2, the V gene TRBV6-6; 8 bases fit TRBD1. The CDR3 length is 14 residues. The V gene end was trimmed by 4 bases and the J gene end by 5 bases; junction bases not matched to a gene: 6. Looked up from germline, CDR1 is MNHNY and CDR2 is SVGAGI (reference sequence). The CDR3: CASSSQGAIYGYTF. CDR3 coding DNA: TGTGCCAGCAGTTCCCAGGGGGCAATTTATGGCTACACCTTC.

The J gene is TRBJ1-3, the V gene TRBV6-1; possibly TRBD1 for D (5 bases). The CDR3 has 14 amino acids. The V end was cut by 6 bases, the J end by 3 bases, with 12 bases between. CDR1 and CDR2 (germline): MNHNS, SASEGT. CDR3 in amino acids: CASRAGGDGNTIYF. DNA of the CDR3: TGTGCCAGCAGGGCCGGGGGGGATGGAAACACCATATATTTT.

V is TRBV29-1 and J is TRBJ1-5; D perhaps matches TRBD1 (5 bases). Trimming took 4 bases from V and 3 from J, leaving 13 bases between them. The germline gives CDR1 SQVTM, CDR2 ANQGSEA. The CDR3 sequence is 14 residues long. Here the CDR3 reads CSVAVGGANQPQHF. For the CDR3, the DNA is TGCAGCGTTGCCGTAGGTGGGGCCAATCAGCCCCAGCATTTT. Together with reference TRBV29-1 and TRBJ1-5, the CDR3 gives the full variable domain: SAVISQKPSRDICQRGTSLTIQCQVDSQVTMMFWYRQQPGQSLTLIATANQGSEATYESGFVIDKFPISRPNLTFSTLTVSNMSPEDSSIYLCSVAVGGANQPQHFGDGTRLSIL.

The V call is TRBV7-6, the J call TRBJ1-1; 9 positions agree with TRBD1. Per germline, CDR1 SGHVS and CDR2 FNYEAQ. The junction had 11 bases not matched to a gene; V was cut back by 5 bases and J by 7 bases. The CDR3 consists of 15 residues. In DNA, the CDR3 is TGTGCCAGCAGCGCACGAACCGGGACAGGGAATGAAGCTTTCTTT. Translating gives CASSARTGTGNEAFF.

V gene TRBV5-1 combines with J gene TRBJ2-7; 10 bases agree with TRBD1. CDR3 length: 14 residues. V gave up 4 bases and J gave up 4 bases; unmatched junction bases: 5. From germline, CDR1 is SGHRS and CDR2 YFSETQ. Written as DNA, the CDR3 is TGCGCCAGCAGCCCAGGGACAGGGGAATACGAGCAGTACTTC. Translation: CASSPGTGEYEQYF.

V and J are TRBV5-4 and TRBJ1-1; the D is unclear. Germline CDR1 and CDR2: SGHNT and YYREEE (reference sequence). CDR3 length: 14 residues. The ends were cut back, 2 bases at V and 0 bases at J, with 8 bases in the middle. The CDR3 DNA is TGTGCCAGCAGCTTAATTGACATGAACACTGAAGCTTTCTTT. The encoded protein is CASSLIDMNTEAFF.

V is TRBV27 and J is TRBJ2-1; D not resolved. This CDR3 is built from 12 residues. Germline loops: CDR1 MNHEY, CDR2 SMNVEV (reference sequence). V dropped 6 bases and J dropped 10 bases, with 13 bases sitting between them. Written as DNA, the CDR3 is TGTGCCAGCAGCACTGGTTACAGCGAGCAGTTCTTC. It translates to CASSTGYSEQFF.